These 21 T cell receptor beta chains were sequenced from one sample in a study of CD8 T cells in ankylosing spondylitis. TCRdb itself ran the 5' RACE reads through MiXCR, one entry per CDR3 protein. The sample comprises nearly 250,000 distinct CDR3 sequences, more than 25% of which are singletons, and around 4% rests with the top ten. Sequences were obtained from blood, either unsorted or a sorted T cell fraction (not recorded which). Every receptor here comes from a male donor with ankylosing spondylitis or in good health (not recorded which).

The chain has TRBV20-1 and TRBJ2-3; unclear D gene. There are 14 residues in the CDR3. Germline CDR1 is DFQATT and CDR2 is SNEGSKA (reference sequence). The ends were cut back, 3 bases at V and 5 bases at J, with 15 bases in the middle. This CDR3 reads CSARGRPELDTQYF. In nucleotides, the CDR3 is TGCAGTGCTAGGGGCCGGCCGGAGTTAGATACGCAGTATTTT.

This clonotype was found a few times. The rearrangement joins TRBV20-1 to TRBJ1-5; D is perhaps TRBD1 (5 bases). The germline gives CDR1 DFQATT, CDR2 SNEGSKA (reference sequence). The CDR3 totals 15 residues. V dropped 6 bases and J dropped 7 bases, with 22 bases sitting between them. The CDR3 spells CSAKQARPGFQPQHF. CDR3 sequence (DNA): TGCAGTGCGAAACAGGCTCGGCCAGGGTTCCAGCCCCAGCATTTT.

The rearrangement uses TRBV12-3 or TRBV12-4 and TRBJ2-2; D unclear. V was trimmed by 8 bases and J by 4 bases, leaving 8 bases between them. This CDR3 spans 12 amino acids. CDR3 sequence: CASRLTTGELFF. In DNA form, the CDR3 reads TGTGCCAGCCGCCTAACCACCGGGGAGCTGTTTTTT.

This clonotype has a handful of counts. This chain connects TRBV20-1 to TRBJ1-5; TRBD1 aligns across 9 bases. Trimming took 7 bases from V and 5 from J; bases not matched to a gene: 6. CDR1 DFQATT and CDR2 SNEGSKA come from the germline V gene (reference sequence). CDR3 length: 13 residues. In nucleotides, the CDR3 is TGCAGTGGCGCCGGACAGGGGTATCAGCCCCAGCATTTT. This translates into CSGAGQGYQPQHF.

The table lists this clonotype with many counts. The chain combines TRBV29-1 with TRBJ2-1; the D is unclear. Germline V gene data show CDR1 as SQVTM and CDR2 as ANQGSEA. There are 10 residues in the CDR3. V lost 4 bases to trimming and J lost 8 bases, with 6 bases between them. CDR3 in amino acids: CSVVSYEQFF. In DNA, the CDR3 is TGCAGCGTTGTCAGCTATGAGCAGTTCTTC.

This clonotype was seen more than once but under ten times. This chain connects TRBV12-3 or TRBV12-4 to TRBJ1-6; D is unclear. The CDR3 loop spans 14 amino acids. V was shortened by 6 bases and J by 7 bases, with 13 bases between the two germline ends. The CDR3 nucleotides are TGTGCCAGCAGGCTGTCTCGGACCAATTCACCCCTCCACTTT. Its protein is CASRLSRTNSPLHF.

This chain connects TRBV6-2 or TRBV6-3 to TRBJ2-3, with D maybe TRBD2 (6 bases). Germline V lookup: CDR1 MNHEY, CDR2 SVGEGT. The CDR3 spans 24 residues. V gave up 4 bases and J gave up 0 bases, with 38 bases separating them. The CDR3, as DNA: TGTGCCAGCAGTTCTCTCCCTAATGGTTCCAGACTAGGACAACCGCCCCCTAGCACAGATACGCAGTATTTT. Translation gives CASSSLPNGSRLGQPPPSTDTQYF.

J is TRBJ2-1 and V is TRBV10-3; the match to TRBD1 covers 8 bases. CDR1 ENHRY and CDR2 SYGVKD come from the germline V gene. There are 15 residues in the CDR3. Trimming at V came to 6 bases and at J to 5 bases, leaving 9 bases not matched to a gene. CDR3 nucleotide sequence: TGTGCCATCAGCAGAACCGGGACAGGAGACAATGAGCAGTTCTTC. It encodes CAISRTGTGDNEQFF.

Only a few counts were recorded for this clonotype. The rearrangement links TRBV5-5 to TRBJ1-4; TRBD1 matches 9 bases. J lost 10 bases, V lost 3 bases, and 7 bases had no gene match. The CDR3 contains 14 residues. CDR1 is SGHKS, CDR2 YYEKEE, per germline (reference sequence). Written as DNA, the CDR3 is TGTGCCAGCAGCTCCCGGGACAGGGATGGAAAACTGTTTTTT. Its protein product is CASSSRDRDGKLFF. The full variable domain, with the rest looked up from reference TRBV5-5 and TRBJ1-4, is DAGVTQSPTHLIKTRGQQVTLRCSPISGHKSVSWYQQVLGQGPQFIFQYYEKEERGRGNFPDRFSARQFPNYSSELNVNALLLGDSALYLCASSSRDRDGKLFFGSGTQLSVL.

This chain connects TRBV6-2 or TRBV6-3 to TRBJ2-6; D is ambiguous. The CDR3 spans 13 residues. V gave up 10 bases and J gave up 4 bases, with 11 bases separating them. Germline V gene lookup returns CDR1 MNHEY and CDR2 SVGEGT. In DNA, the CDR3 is TGTGCCATGCAGTCCTCCGGGGCCAACGTCCTGACTTTC. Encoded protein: CAMQSSGANVLTF.

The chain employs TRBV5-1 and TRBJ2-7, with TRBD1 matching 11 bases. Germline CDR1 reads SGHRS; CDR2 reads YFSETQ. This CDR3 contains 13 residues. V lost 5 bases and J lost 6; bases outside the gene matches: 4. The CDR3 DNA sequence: TGCGCCAGCAGAGGGACAGGGGGTACCGAGCAGTACTTC. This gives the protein CASRGTGGTEQYF.

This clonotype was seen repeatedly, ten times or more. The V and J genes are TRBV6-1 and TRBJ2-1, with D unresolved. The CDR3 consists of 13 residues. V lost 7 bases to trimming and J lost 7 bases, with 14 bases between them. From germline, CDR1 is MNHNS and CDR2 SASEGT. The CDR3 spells CASIAPVGNEQFF. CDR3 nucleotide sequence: TGTGCCAGCATAGCCCCCGTTGGGAATGAGCAGTTCTTC.

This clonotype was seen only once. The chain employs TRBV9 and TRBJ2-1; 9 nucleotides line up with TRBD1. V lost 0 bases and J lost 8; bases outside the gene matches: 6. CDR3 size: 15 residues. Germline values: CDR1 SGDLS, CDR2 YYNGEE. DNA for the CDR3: TGTGCCAGCAGCGTAGCGGGACAGGGCGGGCATGAGCAGTTCTTC. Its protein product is CASSVAGQGGHEQFF.

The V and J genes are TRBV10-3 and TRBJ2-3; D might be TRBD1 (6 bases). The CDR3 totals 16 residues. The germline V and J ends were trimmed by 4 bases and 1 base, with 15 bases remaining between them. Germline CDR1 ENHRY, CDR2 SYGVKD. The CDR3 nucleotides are TGTGCCATCAGTGGAGGTCAAGGGGGTCGCACAGATACGCAGTATTTT. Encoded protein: CAISGGQGGRTDTQYF.

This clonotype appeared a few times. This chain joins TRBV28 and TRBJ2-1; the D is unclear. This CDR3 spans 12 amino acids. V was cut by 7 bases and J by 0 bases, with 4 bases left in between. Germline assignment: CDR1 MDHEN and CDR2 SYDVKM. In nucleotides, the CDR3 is TGTGCCAGCATTAGCTCCTACAATGAGCAGTTCTTC. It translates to CASISSYNEQFF.

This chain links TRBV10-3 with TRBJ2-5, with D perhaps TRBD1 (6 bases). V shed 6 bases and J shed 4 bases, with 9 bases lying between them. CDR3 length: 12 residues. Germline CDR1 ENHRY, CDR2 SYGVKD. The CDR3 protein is CAIRAGAETQYF. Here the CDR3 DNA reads TGTGCCATCAGGGCAGGGGCAGAGACCCAGTACTTC.

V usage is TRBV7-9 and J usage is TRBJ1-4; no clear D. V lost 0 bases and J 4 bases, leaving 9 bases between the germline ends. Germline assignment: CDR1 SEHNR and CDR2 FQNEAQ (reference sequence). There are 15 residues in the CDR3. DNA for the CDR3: TGTGCCAGCAGCTTAGCAGGGAGGGATAATGAAAAACTGTTTTTT. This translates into CASSLAGRDNEKLFF.

The CDR3 loop is CASSESGQAPYEQYF. The CDR3 bases are TGTGCCAGCAGTGAGTCGGGACAAGCCCCCTACGAGCAGTACTTC. This sequence joins TRBV6-1 and TRBJ2-7; tentatively, D is TRBD1 (6 bases). Germline CDR1 MNHNS, CDR2 SASEGT. CDR3 size: 15 residues. V was clipped by 3 bases and J by 2 bases, with 14 bases between them.

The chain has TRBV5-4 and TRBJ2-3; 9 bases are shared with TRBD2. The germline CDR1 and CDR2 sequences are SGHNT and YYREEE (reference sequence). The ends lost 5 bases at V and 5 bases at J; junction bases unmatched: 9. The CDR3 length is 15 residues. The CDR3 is CASRPGTSLVDTQYF. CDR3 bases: TGTGCCAGCAGACCCGGGACTAGCCTCGTAGATACGCAGTATTTT.

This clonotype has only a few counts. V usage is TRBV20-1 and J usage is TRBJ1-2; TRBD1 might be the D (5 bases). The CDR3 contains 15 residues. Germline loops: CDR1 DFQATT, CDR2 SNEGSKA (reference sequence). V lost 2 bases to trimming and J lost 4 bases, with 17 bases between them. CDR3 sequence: CSARYQPLDSYGYTF. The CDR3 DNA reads TGCAGTGCTAGATACCAGCCACTCGACAGCTATGGCTACACCTTC.

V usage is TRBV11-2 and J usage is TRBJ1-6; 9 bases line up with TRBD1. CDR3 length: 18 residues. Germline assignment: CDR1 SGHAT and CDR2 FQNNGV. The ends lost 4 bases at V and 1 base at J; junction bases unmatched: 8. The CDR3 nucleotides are TGTGCCAGCAGCTCCACAGGGGGCGGTTATTCCTATAATTCACCCCTCCACTTT. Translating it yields CASSSTGGGYSYNSPLHF.